The rows below give T cell receptor beta chains drawn from one sample of a study of ipilimumab plus nivolumab after autologous stem cell transplantation. Generated by immunoSEQ multiplex PCR, the TCRdb table keeps only in-frame clones and is missing some. The sample yields about 17,000 clones, 80% seen once. Specimen: PBMCs, collected in a trial of ipilimumab plus nivolumab as post-transplant consolidation. These receptors were obtained from a male donor with diffuse large B-cell lymphoma. Both conserved end residues are part of each CDR3. D genes are given only for firm matches. The listing skips clone size in some rows; elsewhere it reads once, few, many or a size class.

D gene,V gene,clone size,J gene,CDR3 protein,CDR3 DNA
-,TRBV21-1,-,TRBJ2-3,CASSKQVQTDTQYF,TGTGCCAGCAGCAAACAGGTTCAAACAGATACGCAGTATTTT
TRBD1,TRBV18,-,TRBJ2-7,CASSLDRAGDEQYF,TGTGCCAGCTCACTAGACAGGGCCGGGGACGAGCAGTACTTC
TRBD1,TRBV5-1,-,TRBJ2-1,CASGQTGDNYNEQFF,TGCGCCAGCGGGCAAACAGGGGATAACTACAATGAGCAGTTCTTC
-,TRBV30,-,TRBJ1-1,CAWSKGWTEAFF,TGTGCCTGGAGCAAGGGGTGGACTGAAGCTTTCTTT
TRBD1,TRBV6-1,once,TRBJ2-7,CASNPGQGSIEQYF,TGTGCCAGCAACCCGGGACAGGGCTCGATCGAGCAGTACTTC
-,TRBV5-5,medium-sized,TRBJ2-7,CASSLEADYEQYF,TGTGCCAGCAGCTTGGAAGCAGATTACGAGCAGTACTTC
TRBD1,TRBV5-1,-,TRBJ1-1,CASNLDRVGTEAFF,TGCGCCAGCAATTTGGACAGGGTGGGTACTGAAGCTTTCTTT
-,TRBV18,-,TRBJ2-7,CASSPPDDYEQYF,TGTGCCAGCTCACCACCCGACGATTACGAGCAGTACTTC
TRBD2,TRBV13,few,TRBJ2-7,CASSSLRLAGGSYEQYF,TGTGCCAGCAGCTCCCTTCGACTAGCGGGGGGATCCTACGAGCAGTACTTC
TRBD1,TRBV7-2,-,TRBJ2-7,CASSSGTGGKGEQYF,TGTGCCAGCAGCTCAGGGACAGGGGGAAAAGGGGAGCAGTACTTC
-,TRBV6-5,-,TRBJ1-6,CASSVLGAENSPLHF,TGTGCCAGCAGTGTTTTAGGAGCGGAGAATTCACCCCTCCACTTT
TRBD2,TRBV9,-,TRBJ2-3,CASSLRPQRGGTDTQYF,TGTGCCAGCAGCCTCCGACCCCAGCGGGGGGGCACAGATACGCAGTATTTT
TRBD1,TRBV4-1,-,TRBJ2-3,CASSHPTGGSTDTQYF,TGCGCCAGCAGCCACCCGACAGGGGGCAGCACAGATACGCAGTATTTT
-,TRBV6-6,once,TRBJ1-5,CASSYSSPYSNQPQHF,TGTGCCAGCAGTTACTCCTCCCCCTATAGCAATCAGCCCCAGCATTTT
-,TRBV7-9,-,TRBJ1-4,CASSRSRGVGNEKLFF,TGTGCCAGCAGCCGGTCTCGGGGGGTTGGGAATGAAAAACTGTTTTTT
TRBD2,TRBV7-9,few,TRBJ2-1,CASSLELAGGNNEQFF,TGTGCCAGCAGCTTAGAACTAGCGGGGGGTAACAATGAGCAGTTCTTC
-,TRBV11-1,-,TRBJ2-5,CASSPTLEDRETQYF,TGTGCCAGCAGCCCGACCCTAGAGGATCGAGAGACCCAGTACTTC
-,TRBV18,once,TRBJ2-2,CASSPRDTGSGELFF,TGTGCCAGCTCACCACGCGACACGGGATCGGGGGAGCTGTTTTTT
-,TRBV18,-,TRBJ2-3,CASSPNLRGSTDTQYF,TGTGCCAGCTCACCTAATCTGCGGGGTAGCACAGATACGCAGTATTTT
-,TRBV7-2,-,TRBJ2-6,CASNVLPRRQSRANVLTF,TGTGCCAGCAACGTGCTGCCGAGACGACAAAGTCGGGCCAACGTCCTGACTTTC
-,TRBV19,-,TRBJ1-4,CASTLEGNEKLFF,TGTGCCAGTACGCTTGAGGGTAATGAAAAACTGTTTTTT
TRBD2,TRBV11-2,-,TRBJ2-1,CASSSLRGSSYNEQFF,TGTGCCAGCAGCTCCCTGCGGGGGAGCTCCTACAATGAGCAGTTCTTC
-,TRBV23-1,-,TRBJ1-6,CASSQEAGVDNSPLHF,TGCGCCAGCAGTCAAGAGGCAGGGGTAGATAATTCACCCCTCCACTTT
-,TRBV2,-,TRBJ1-2,CASSVNLGSYGYTF,TGTGCCAGCAGTGTAAACCTGGGGAGCTATGGCTACACCTTC
-,TRBV6-1,-,TRBJ2-7,CASRRGQLGSYEQYF,TGTGCCAGCCGTCGTGGACAGTTGGGTTCCTACGAGCAGTACTTC
-,TRBV7-9,-,TRBJ2-3,CASSSRLVRRADTQYF,TGTGCCAGCAGCTCCCGGTTAGTGCGCCGGGCAGATACGCAGTATTTT
-,TRBV10-1,-,TRBJ1-6,CASSESEEESYNSPLHF,TGCGCCAGCAGTGAATCCGAGGAGGAATCCTATAATTCACCCCTCCACTTT
-,TRBV19,-,TRBJ1-1,CASTSRRNTEAFF,TGTGCCAGTACCTCAAGGAGGAACACTGAAGCTTTCTTT
-,TRBV2,-,TRBJ1-5,CASSVEGVLTNQPQHF,TGTGCCAGCAGTGTTGAGGGGGTCCTGACCAATCAGCCCCAGCATTTT
-,TRBV2,-,TRBJ2-2,CASSPQGSGELFF,TGTGCCAGCAGCCCACAGGGATCCGGGGAGCTGTTTTTT
TRBD1,TRBV11-2,-,TRBJ2-7,CASSKQQGQGYYEQYF,TGTGCCAGCAGCAAGCAGCAAGGACAGGGGTACTACGAGCAGTACTTC
TRBD1,TRBV5-1,-,TRBJ1-2,CASSTDRVSNGYTF,TGCGCCAGCAGCACTGACAGGGTATCTAATGGCTACACCTTC
-,TRBV2,-,TRBJ1-6,CASSEASGYSPLHF,TGTGCCAGCAGTGAAGCCAGTGGGTATTCACCCCTCCACTTT
TRBD2,TRBV7-2,-,TRBJ2-3,CASSLRSGTSGGGTDTQYF,TGTGCCAGCAGCTTAAGGTCCGGGACTAGCGGGGGGGGCACAGATACGCAGTATTTT
TRBD1,TRBV5-1,-,TRBJ1-2,CASSLAGQEEGYTF,TGCGCCAGCAGCTTGGCGGGACAGGAGGAAGGCTACACCTTC
TRBD1,TRBV19,-,TRBJ1-2,CASSTPKGANYGYTF,TGTGCCAGTAGTACCCCGAAGGGGGCGAACTATGGCTACACCTTC
-,TRBV5-1,-,TRBJ2-3,CASSLEHPESDTQYF,TGCGCCAGCAGCTTGGAACACCCTGAGTCAGATACGCAGTATTTT
-,TRBV5-1,-,TRBJ2-6,CASSLEGETNVLTF,TGCGCCAGCAGCTTGGAGGGGGAAACCAACGTCCTGACTTTC
-,TRBV6-5,medium-sized,TRBJ1-2,CASSYSIRGLGGYTF,TGTGCCAGCAGTTACTCGATCCGGGGCCTCGGTGGCTACACCTTC
TRBD2,TRBV4-1,-,TRBJ2-2,CASSQDTGLGTGELFF,TGCGCCAGCAGCCAAGACACGGGACTAGGCACCGGGGAGCTGTTTTTT
TRBD2,TRBV11-2,-,TRBJ2-7,CASSLRAGERYEQYF,TGTGCCAGCAGCCTTCGAGCGGGGGAAAGATACGAGCAGTACTTC
-,TRBV7-9,-,TRBJ1-2,CASSLLTAGSVGGYTF,TGTGCCAGCAGCTTATTAACGGCGGGGAGCGTGGGTGGCTACACCTTC